The rows below give T cell receptor beta chains drawn from one sample of a study of T cells in localized non-small cell lung cancer. The table came from immunoSEQ multiplex PCR; TCRdb's copy has only in-frame clones and leaves some out. The table has 2,800 or so clones, about 23% seen once; the top ten hold more than 20%. The sequencing here drew on lung tumor tissue, taken before any cancer treatment. Every receptor here comes from a man aged 35-69 years with stage I lung adenocarcinoma. CDR3s include the opening cysteine and the closing phenylalanine or tryptophan. D genes are given only for firm matches. Expanded clones get a size class; other rows say once, few or many, or leave the size out.

DNA: TGTGCCAGTACCCCGGGGCTAGCGGCATACTACAATGAGCAGTTCTTC
CDR3: CASTPGLAAYYNEQFF
V: TRBV12-2
size: NA
J: TRBJ2-1
D: NA

DNA: TGTGCCAGCAGGGGTAACACTGAAGCTTTCTTT
CDR3: CASRGNTEAFF
V: TRBV6-7
size: few
J: TRBJ1-1
D: NA

DNA: TGTGCCAGTAGTATAGGGGGTTGGAGTCAGCCCCAGCATTTT
CDR3: CASSIGGWSQPQHF
V: TRBV19
size: NA
J: TRBJ1-5
D: NA

DNA: TGTGCCAGCAGCGTAGGCGGGAGGGCCGGTCTGGGAGAGACCCAGTACTTC
CDR3: CASSVGGRAGLGETQYF
V: TRBV9
size: NA
J: TRBJ2-5
D: TRBD2

DNA: TGTGCCAGCAGCCGGACGACTAGCGGGAGTGTTTACAATGAGCAGTTCTTC
CDR3: CASSRTTSGSVYNEQFF
V: TRBV11-3
size: medium-sized
J: TRBJ2-1
D: TRBD2

DNA: TGTGCCAGCTCACCCAGTATGGGCGGGAGAGAGTACACAGATACGCAGTATTTT
CDR3: CASSPSMGGREYTDTQYF
V: TRBV18
size: NA
J: TRBJ2-3
D: TRBD2

DNA: TGTGCCAGCTCACCCCAGGAGCCAGGGAGCACAGATACGCAGTATTTT
CDR3: CASSPQEPGSTDTQYF
V: TRBV18
size: NA
J: TRBJ2-3
D: NA

DNA: TGTGCCAGCAGTATTACAGGGGGCTTGGAGACCCAGTACTTC
CDR3: CASSITGGLETQYF
V: TRBV9
size: few
J: TRBJ2-5
D: TRBD1

DNA: TGTGCCAGCAGCTTTTCTGTGCTTGGGAATACAAGGCAGTACTTC
CDR3: CASSFSVLGNTRQYF
V: TRBV9
size: NA
J: TRBJ2-7
D: NA

DNA: TGTGCCAGTAGTATTGGACAGGGAGGAGGCTACACCTTC
CDR3: CASSIGQGGGYTF
V: TRBV19
size: NA
J: TRBJ1-2
D: TRBD1

DNA: TGTGCCAGTAGTGCCCACAGGATAATGAACACTGAAGCTTTCTTT
CDR3: CASSAHRIMNTEAFF
V: TRBV19
size: medium-sized
J: TRBJ1-1
D: NA

DNA: TGCGCCAGCAGCGGGACTTCACTTTTGAATGAGCAGTTCTTC
CDR3: CASSGTSLLNEQFF
V: TRBV5-1
size: NA
J: TRBJ2-1
D: NA

DNA: TGTGCCAGCTCACCCTATGACCCCACCCACGAGCAGTACTTC
CDR3: CASSPYDPTHEQYF
V: TRBV18
size: NA
J: TRBJ2-7
D: NA

DNA: TGTGCCAGCAGTCCCCCGGGACAGGGGTTCTACCAGCCCCAGCATTTT
CDR3: CASSPPGQGFYQPQHF
V: TRBV28
size: few
J: TRBJ1-5
D: TRBD1

DNA: TGTGCCAGCTCACCGATGACAGGGGGCGGTGGCAATGAGCAGTTCTTC
CDR3: CASSPMTGGGGNEQFF
V: TRBV18
size: NA
J: TRBJ2-1
D: TRBD1

DNA: TGCGCCAGCAGCTTGATGGGTGTTGAGGGTGGCTACACCTTC
CDR3: CASSLMGVEGGYTF
V: TRBV5-1
size: NA
J: TRBJ1-2
D: NA

DNA: TGTGCCAGCAGTTTATCGGCTCGGGGACGGCGGGCGGCTTTCTTT
CDR3: CASSLSARGRRAAFF
V: TRBV28
size: NA
J: TRBJ1-1
D: NA

DNA: TGTGCCAGCAGTGGCCCCGGAAGAAACATTCAGTACTTC
CDR3: CASSGPGRNIQYF
V: TRBV6-7
size: NA
J: TRBJ2-4
D: NA

DNA: TGTGCCTGGAGTCCGGTTGGAGGACGGACAAAAGCTTTCTTT
CDR3: CAWSPVGGRTKAFF
V: TRBV30
size: few
J: TRBJ1-1
D: NA

DNA: TGTGCCAGTAGTATACGGCCCCAGGGGATCTCTGGAAACACCATATATTTT
CDR3: CASSIRPQGISGNTIYF
V: TRBV19
size: NA
J: TRBJ1-3
D: NA

DNA: TGCGCCAGCAGCCTCCGGGACCCCGGCACTGAAGCTTTCTTT
CDR3: CASSLRDPGTEAFF
V: TRBV5-1
size: NA
J: TRBJ1-1
D: NA

DNA: TGTGCCAGCAGCTCTAGGGAGGGGAGGAACACTGAAGCTTTCTTT
CDR3: CASSSREGRNTEAFF
V: TRBV9
size: few
J: TRBJ1-1
D: NA

DNA: TGTGCCAGCATTCGGTGGGGGTCCGCAGATACGCAGTATTTT
CDR3: CASIRWGSADTQYF
V: TRBV11-3
size: NA
J: TRBJ2-3
D: NA

DNA: TGTGCCAGCAGCTTAGATGGGCCCCTAGATACGCAGTATTTT
CDR3: CASSLDGPLDTQYF
V: TRBV11-3
size: few
J: TRBJ2-3
D: NA

DNA: TGCGCCAGCAGCCAAGAAGGCGGATTGGAAAAACTGTTTTTT
CDR3: CASSQEGGLEKLFF
V: TRBV4-1
size: medium-sized
J: TRBJ1-4
D: NA

DNA: TGTGCCAGCAGTCCCCACTCAGGCTACAATGAGCAGTTCTTC
CDR3: CASSPHSGYNEQFF
V: TRBV6-8
size: NA
J: TRBJ2-1
D: NA

DNA: TGTGCCAGCAGCTTAGGTGGGAGCCCCAGGGAGACCCAGTACTTC
CDR3: CASSLGGSPRETQYF
V: TRBV11-3
size: medium-sized
J: TRBJ2-5
D: NA

DNA: TGCGCCAGCAGTGAGTCGGAGGAGTCCTACGAGCAGTACTTC
CDR3: CASSESEESYEQYF
V: TRBV10-2
size: NA
J: TRBJ2-7
D: NA

DNA: TGTGCCAGCAGAACTTTTGCGGGACACCGAAACACCATATATTTT
CDR3: CASRTFAGHRNTIYF
V: TRBV6-8
size: few
J: TRBJ1-3
D: NA

DNA: TGTGCCATCAGTGAGCCCCCGGGTCGGAGGTCTGGCTACACCTTC
CDR3: CAISEPPGRRSGYTF
V: TRBV10-3
size: medium-sized
J: TRBJ1-2
D: NA

DNA: TGTGCCTGGGCAGACAGCGTTTATAGCAATCAGCCCCAGCATTTT
CDR3: CAWADSVYSNQPQHF
V: TRBV30
size: few
J: TRBJ1-5
D: NA

DNA: TGTGCCAGCAGCTATCTAGCGGGAGGGAACACCGGGGAGCTGTTTTTT
CDR3: CASSYLAGGNTGELFF
V: TRBV11-3
size: few
J: TRBJ2-2
D: TRBD2

DNA: TGCGCCAGCAGCTTGGCGAGGGCCGGATACGAGCAGTACTTC
CDR3: CASSLARAGYEQYF
V: TRBV5-1
size: NA
J: TRBJ2-7
D: NA

DNA: TGTGCCAGTAGTATAGGGGGGCTCTTATGGCAGCCCCAGCATTTT
CDR3: CASSIGGLLWQPQHF
V: TRBV19
size: NA
J: TRBJ1-5
D: NA

DNA: TGTGCCAGCAGTTACTTGGGCGGGACTGAAGCTTTCTTT
CDR3: CASSYLGGTEAFF
V: TRBV6-8
size: NA
J: TRBJ1-1
D: NA